This TCR beta chain was observed in a study of shared clonotypes between healthy human individuals. The protocol was immunoSEQ multiplex PCR, while the TCRdb copy is restricted to in-frame clones and leaves out a portion. Seen here are roughly 640,000 clones, approximately 79% observed once, and the top ten hold 1.5% to 2%. General study findings and limits: Blood alone was sampled, and tissue repertoires likely differ. Clonotype sharing among the donors was expected to vary with sequencing depth. Generation probabilities of non-shared clonotypes were lower (relative to those shared by all four donors). Some naive CD4 clonotypes, roughly 4.5%, turned up in common across a handful of donors.

Trimming cost V 5 bases and J 1 base, with 12 bases left between them. The CDR3 sequence is 14 residues long. Germline V gene data show CDR1 as LNHDA and CDR2 as SQIVND (reference sequence). As concerns this clone: Its matching antigen is unknown.

Input material: memory CD4+ T cells sorted from blood. Sample subset: CD45RA-negative fraction. This clonotype originated in a woman aged 25 to 39 in good health. This chain links TRBV19 with TRBJ2-7; weak D call: TRBD1 (5 bases). The CDR3 sequence: CASSAGSRSYEQYF. Here the CDR3 DNA reads TGTGCCAGTAGTGCAGGGTCCCGGTCCTACGAGCAGTACTTC.